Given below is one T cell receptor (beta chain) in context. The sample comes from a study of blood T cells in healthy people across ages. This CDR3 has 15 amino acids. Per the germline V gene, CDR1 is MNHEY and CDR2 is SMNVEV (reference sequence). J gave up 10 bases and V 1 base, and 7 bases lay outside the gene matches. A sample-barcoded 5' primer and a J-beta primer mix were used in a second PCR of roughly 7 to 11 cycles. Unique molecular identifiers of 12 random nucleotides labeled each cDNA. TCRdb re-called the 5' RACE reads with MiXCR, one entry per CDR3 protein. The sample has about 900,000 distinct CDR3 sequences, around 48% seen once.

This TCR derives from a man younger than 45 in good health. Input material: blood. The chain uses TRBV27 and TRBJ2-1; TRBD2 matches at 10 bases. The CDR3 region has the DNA TGTGCCAGCAGTTTATATCCTAGCGGGGGTTACGAGCAGTTCTTC. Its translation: CASSLYPSGGYEQFF.